Given below is one T cell receptor (beta chain) in context. These data belong to a study of blood T cell repertoires in COVID-19. V shed 10 bases and J shed 4 bases, with 16 bases lying between them. Germline V gene data show CDR1 as SNHLY and CDR2 as FYNNEI. The CDR3 spans 14 residues. The assay was immunoSEQ multiplex PCR, and TCRdb's table has in-frame clones only and misses some. The sample includes fewer than 350,000 clones, around 84% of them seen just once. Resolution of symptoms, clearance, or two negative PCRs was present in recovered Cohort 3 donors. The sequence was obtained from a woman in her fifties or sixties who had recovered from COVID-19. The chain uses TRBV2 and TRBJ1-4; a possible D gene is TRBD1 (5 bases). The sequenced sample was PBMCs or T cells enriched from blood (not recorded which). The CDR3, as DNA: TGTGCCACAAGAAAGGGTAGGGGTAATGAAAAACTGTTTTTT. Its translation is CATRKGRGNEKLFF. The full variable domain, its missing parts supplied by reference TRBV2 and TRBJ1-4, is EPEVTQTPSHQVTQMGQEVILRCVPISNHLYFYWYRQILGQKVEFLVSFYNNEISEKSEIFDDQFSVERPDGSNFTLKIRSTKLEDSAMYFCATRKGRGNEKLFFGSGTQLSVL.